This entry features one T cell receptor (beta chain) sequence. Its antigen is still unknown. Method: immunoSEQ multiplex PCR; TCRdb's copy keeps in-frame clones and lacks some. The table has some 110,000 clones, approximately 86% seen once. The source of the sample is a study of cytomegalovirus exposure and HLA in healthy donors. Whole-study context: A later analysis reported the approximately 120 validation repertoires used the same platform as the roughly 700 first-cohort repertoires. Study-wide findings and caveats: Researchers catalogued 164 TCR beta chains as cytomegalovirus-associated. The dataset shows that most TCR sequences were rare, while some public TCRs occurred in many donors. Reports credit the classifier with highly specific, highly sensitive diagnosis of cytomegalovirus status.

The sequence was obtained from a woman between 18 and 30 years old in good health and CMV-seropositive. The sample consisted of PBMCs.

The DNA for the CDR3 is TGTGCCAGCAGCCGCCGGACAGGCCCTCCTGAAGCTTTCTTT. Amino acids: CASSRRTGPPEAFF. The chain joins TRBV5-6 to TRBJ1-1, with 7 bases lining up with TRBD1. Per the germline V gene, CDR1 is SGHDT and CDR2 is YYEEEE. There are 14 residues in the CDR3. J lost 6 bases, V lost 4 bases, and 9 bases had no gene match. Based on the CDR3 plus reference TRBV5-6 and TRBJ1-1, the full variable domain is DAGVTQSPTHLIKTRGQQVTLRCSPKSGHDTVSWYQQALGQGPQFIFQYYEEEERQRGNFPDRFSGHQFPNYSSELNVNALLLGDSALYLCASSRRTGPPEAFFGQGTRLTVV.